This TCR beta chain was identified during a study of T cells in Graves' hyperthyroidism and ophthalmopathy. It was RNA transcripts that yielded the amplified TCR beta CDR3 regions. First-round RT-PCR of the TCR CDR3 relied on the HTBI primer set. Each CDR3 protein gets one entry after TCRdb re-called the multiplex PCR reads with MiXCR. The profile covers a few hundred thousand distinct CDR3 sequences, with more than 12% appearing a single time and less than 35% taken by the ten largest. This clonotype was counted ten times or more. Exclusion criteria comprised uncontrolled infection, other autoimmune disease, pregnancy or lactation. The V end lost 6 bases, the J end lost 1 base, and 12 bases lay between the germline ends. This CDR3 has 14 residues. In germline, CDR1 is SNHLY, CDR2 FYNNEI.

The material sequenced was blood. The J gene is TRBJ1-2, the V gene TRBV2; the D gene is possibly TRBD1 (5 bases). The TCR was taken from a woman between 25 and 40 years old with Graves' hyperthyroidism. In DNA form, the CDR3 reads TGTGCCAGCAGAAGGGACCGAAATAACTATGGCTACACCTTC. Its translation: CASRRDRNNYGYTF.